The rows below give T cell receptor beta chains drawn from one sample of a study of blood T cells in healthy people across ages. In TCRdb, the 5' RACE reads were re-called with MiXCR into one record per CDR3 protein. This sample has 1.4 million to 1.5 million distinct CDR3 sequences; around 39% occur once, and the top ten carry 7.9%. Material: blood. The receptors originated from a woman younger than 30 in good health. CDR3s include the opening cysteine and the closing phenylalanine or tryptophan. Fields, in order: J gene, D gene, clone size, V gene, CDR3 protein, CDR3 DNA. A D gene is named only where the DNA matches it firmly. Only part of the rows carry a size: once, few, many, or a class if the clone is expanded.

j_gene: TRBJ2-3; d_gene: .; abundance: .; v_gene: TRBV7-9; CDR3aa: CASSHVGTSTDTQYF; CDR3nt: TGTGCCAGCAGCCATGTCGGGACTAGCACAGATACGCAGTATTTT
j_gene: TRBJ1-1; d_gene: TRBD1; abundance: few; v_gene: TRBV29-1; CDR3aa: CSGTGGDTEAFF; CDR3nt: TGCAGCGGGACAGGGGGTGACACTGAAGCTTTCTTT
j_gene: TRBJ2-1; d_gene: TRBD2; abundance: .; v_gene: TRBV9; CDR3aa: CASGVGGLAANERFF; CDR3nt: TGTGCCAGCGGAGTCGGGGGACTAGCGGCCAATGAGCGGTTCTTC
j_gene: TRBJ1-2; d_gene: .; abundance: .; v_gene: TRBV20-1; CDR3aa: CSANPGITRGGGYTF; CDR3nt: TGCAGTGCTAACCCCGGAATAACCAGGGGAGGGGGCTACACCTTC
j_gene: TRBJ2-7; d_gene: .; abundance: .; v_gene: TRBV7-6; CDR3aa: CASSPWVGSYEQYF; CDR3nt: TGTGCCAGCAGCCCGTGGGTCGGTTCCTACGAGCAGTACTTC
j_gene: TRBJ2-1; d_gene: TRBD2; abundance: .; v_gene: TRBV20-1; CDR3aa: CSTRDRDSGSYVYNEQFF; CDR3nt: TGCAGTACTAGAGATCGGGATAGCGGGAGTTACGTCTACAATGAGCAGTTCTTC
j_gene: TRBJ2-3; d_gene: .; abundance: many; v_gene: TRBV2; CDR3aa: CASSVATQYF; CDR3nt: TGTGCCAGCAGTGTAGCTACGCAGTATTTT
j_gene: TRBJ2-7; d_gene: .; abundance: .; v_gene: TRBV3-1; CDR3aa: CASSQPRTAHHYEQYF; CDR3nt: TGTGCCAGCAGCCAACCCCGGACTGCCCACCACTACGAGCAGTACTTC
j_gene: TRBJ1-6; d_gene: .; abundance: few; v_gene: TRBV6-6; CDR3aa: CASTPAGGRVNSPLHF; CDR3nt: TGTGCCAGCACCCCTGCCGGGGGCAGGGTAAATTCACCCCTCCACTTT
j_gene: TRBJ2-7; d_gene: .; abundance: .; v_gene: TRBV3-1; CDR3aa: CASSSGTIQSEQYF; CDR3nt: TGTGCCAGCAGTTCCGGGACCATACAGTCCGAGCAGTACTTC
j_gene: TRBJ2-3; d_gene: TRBD1; abundance: .; v_gene: TRBV20-1; CDR3aa: CSAGSGQKTDTQYF; CDR3nt: TGCAGTGCGGGGTCGGGACAGAAAACAGATACGCAGTATTTT
j_gene: TRBJ2-4; d_gene: .; abundance: few; v_gene: TRBV12-3/TRBV12-4; CDR3aa: CASGRRAAQIGNIQYF; CDR3nt: TGTGCCAGCGGTCGTAGGGCCGCCCAAATAGGAAACATTCAGTACTTC
j_gene: TRBJ1-2; d_gene: .; abundance: once; v_gene: TRBV6-1; CDR3aa: CASSEVGGRGHGYTF; CDR3nt: TGTGCCAGCAGTGAAGTCGGTGGCAGGGGCCATGGCTACACCTTC
j_gene: TRBJ1-1; d_gene: .; abundance: .; v_gene: TRBV12-3/TRBV12-4; CDR3aa: CASRPGHLMNTEAFF; CDR3nt: TGTGCCAGCAGGCCGGGACACCTCATGAACACTGAAGCTTTCTTT
j_gene: TRBJ2-1; d_gene: .; abundance: few; v_gene: TRBV20-1; CDR3aa: CSARGVQYNEQFF; CDR3nt: TGCAGTGCTAGAGGAGTCCAATACAATGAGCAGTTCTTC
j_gene: TRBJ2-3; d_gene: TRBD2; abundance: .; v_gene: TRBV12-3/TRBV12-4; CDR3aa: CASRPGLAAGDAQYF; CDR3nt: TGTGCCAGCAGGCCGGGACTAGCGGCAGGGGATGCGCAGTATTTT
j_gene: TRBJ2-1; d_gene: TRBD2; abundance: .; v_gene: TRBV20-1; CDR3aa: CSARAGTSGSDEQFF; CDR3nt: TGCAGTGCTAGAGCCGGGACTAGCGGGAGCGATGAGCAGTTCTTC
j_gene: TRBJ1-5; d_gene: .; abundance: .; v_gene: TRBV20-1; CDR3aa: CSARDPRVLNQPQHF; CDR3nt: TGCAGTGCTAGAGACCCACGGGTCCTCAATCAGCCCCAGCATTTT
j_gene: TRBJ2-7; d_gene: .; abundance: .; v_gene: TRBV5-1; CDR3aa: CASSLGAGISYEQYF; CDR3nt: TGCGCCAGCAGCTTGGGGGCAGGGATCTCCTACGAGCAGTACTTC
j_gene: TRBJ2-2; d_gene: .; abundance: .; v_gene: TRBV4-1; CDR3aa: CASSQGATKNTGELFF; CDR3nt: TGCGCCAGCAGCCAAGGTGCCACGAAGAACACCGGGGAGCTGTTTTTT
j_gene: TRBJ1-1; d_gene: .; abundance: .; v_gene: TRBV3-1; CDR3aa: CASSQGEIMNTEAFF; CDR3nt: TGTGCCAGCAGCCAAGGGGAGATCATGAACACTGAAGCTTTCTTT
j_gene: TRBJ1-2; d_gene: .; abundance: few; v_gene: TRBV6-5; CDR3aa: CASSYSNRYDGYTF; CDR3nt: TGTGCCAGCAGTTACTCGAACAGATATGATGGCTACACCTTC
j_gene: TRBJ2-3; d_gene: .; abundance: few; v_gene: TRBV20-1; CDR3aa: CSALAYGTFDPDTQYF; CDR3nt: TGCAGTGCACTGGCTTACGGGACATTTGATCCAGATACGCAGTATTTT
j_gene: TRBJ1-1; d_gene: .; abundance: .; v_gene: TRBV10-3; CDR3aa: CAIRNGATEAFF; CDR3nt: TGTGCCATCAGGAACGGGGCCACTGAAGCTTTCTTT
j_gene: TRBJ2-3; d_gene: TRBD2; abundance: many; v_gene: TRBV7-8; CDR3aa: CASSLETSGDTDTQYF; CDR3nt: TGTGCCAGCAGCTTAGAGACTAGCGGGGACACAGATACGCAGTATTTT